This TCR beta chain appears in the sequencing data of a study of CD8 T cells in ankylosing spondylitis. The CDR3 contains 11 residues. Trimming removed 8 bases from V and 7 bases from J, with 11 bases in between. TCRdb itself ran the 5' RACE reads through MiXCR, one entry per CDR3 protein. The sample holds some 150,000 distinct CDR3 sequences; roughly 44% are singletons and the top ten take over 12%. In its sample, this clonotype was seen many times. The TCR comes from a male donor with ankylosing spondylitis. The specimen sequenced was synovial fluid, either unsorted or a sorted T cell fraction (not recorded which). This chain links TRBV12-3 or TRBV12-4 with TRBJ1-2, with D unresolved. The CDR3 loop is CASFYIGGYTF. The CDR3, as DNA: TGTGCCAGCTTTTACATCGGTGGCTACACCTTC.